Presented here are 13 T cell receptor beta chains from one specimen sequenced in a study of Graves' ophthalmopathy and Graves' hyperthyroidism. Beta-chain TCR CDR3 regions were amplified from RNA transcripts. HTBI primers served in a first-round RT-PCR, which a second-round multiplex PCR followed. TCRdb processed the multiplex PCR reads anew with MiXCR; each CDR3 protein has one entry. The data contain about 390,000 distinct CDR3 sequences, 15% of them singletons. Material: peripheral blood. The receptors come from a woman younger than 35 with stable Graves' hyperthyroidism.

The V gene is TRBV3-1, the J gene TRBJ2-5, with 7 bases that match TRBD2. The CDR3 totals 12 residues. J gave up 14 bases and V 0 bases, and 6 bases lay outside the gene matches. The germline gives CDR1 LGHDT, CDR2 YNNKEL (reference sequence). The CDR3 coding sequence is TGTGCCAGCAGCCAAGATTACCGGGACTATTACTTC. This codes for CASSQDYRDYYF.

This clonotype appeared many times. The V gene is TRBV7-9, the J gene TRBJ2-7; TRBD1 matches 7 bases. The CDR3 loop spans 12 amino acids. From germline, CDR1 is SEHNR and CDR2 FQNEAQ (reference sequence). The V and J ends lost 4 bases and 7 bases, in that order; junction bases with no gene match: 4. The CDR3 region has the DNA TGTGCCAGCAGCTCACAGGGGTGGGAGCAGTACTTC. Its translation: CASSSQGWEQYF.

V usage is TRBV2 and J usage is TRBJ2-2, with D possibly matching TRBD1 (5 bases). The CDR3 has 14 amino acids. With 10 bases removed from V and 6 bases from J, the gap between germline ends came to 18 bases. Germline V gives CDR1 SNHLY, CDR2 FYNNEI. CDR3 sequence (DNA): TGTGCCAACAGCCTCAGAGACAGCCCCGGGGAGCTGTTTTTT. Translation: CANSLRDSPGELFF.

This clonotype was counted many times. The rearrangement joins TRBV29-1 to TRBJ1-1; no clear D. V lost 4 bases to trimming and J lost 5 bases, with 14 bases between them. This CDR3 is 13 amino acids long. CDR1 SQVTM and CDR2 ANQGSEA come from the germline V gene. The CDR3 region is CSVGGRLGTEAFF. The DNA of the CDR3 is TGCAGCGTTGGAGGACGGCTGGGGACTGAAGCTTTCTTT.

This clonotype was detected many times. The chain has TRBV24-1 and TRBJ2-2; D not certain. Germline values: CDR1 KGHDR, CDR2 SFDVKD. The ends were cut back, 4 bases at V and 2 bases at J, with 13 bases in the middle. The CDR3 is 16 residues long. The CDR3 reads CATSDPGSRNTGELFF. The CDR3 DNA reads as TGTGCCACCAGTGACCCCGGATCGAGAAACACCGGGGAGCTGTTTTTT.

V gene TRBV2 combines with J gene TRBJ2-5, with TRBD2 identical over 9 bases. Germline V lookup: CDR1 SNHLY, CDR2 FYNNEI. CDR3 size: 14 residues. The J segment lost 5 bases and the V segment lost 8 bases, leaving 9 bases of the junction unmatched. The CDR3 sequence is CASVRDSGRETQYF. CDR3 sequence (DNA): TGTGCCAGCGTCCGGGACAGCGGGAGGGAGACCCAGTACTTC.

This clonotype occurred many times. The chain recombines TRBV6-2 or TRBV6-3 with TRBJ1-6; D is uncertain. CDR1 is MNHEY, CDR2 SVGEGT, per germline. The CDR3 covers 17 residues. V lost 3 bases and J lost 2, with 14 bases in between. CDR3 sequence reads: CASSYGGGRAYNSPLHF. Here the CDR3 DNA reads TGTGCCAGCAGTTATGGCGGAGGAAGGGCCTATAATTCACCCCTCCACTTT.

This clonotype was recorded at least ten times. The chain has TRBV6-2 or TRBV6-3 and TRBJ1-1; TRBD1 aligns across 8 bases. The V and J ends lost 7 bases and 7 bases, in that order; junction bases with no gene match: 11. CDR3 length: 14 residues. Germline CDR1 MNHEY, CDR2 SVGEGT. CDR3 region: CASTPTGVFSEAFF. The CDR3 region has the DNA TGTGCCAGCACCCCGACAGGGGTATTTAGTGAAGCTTTCTTT.

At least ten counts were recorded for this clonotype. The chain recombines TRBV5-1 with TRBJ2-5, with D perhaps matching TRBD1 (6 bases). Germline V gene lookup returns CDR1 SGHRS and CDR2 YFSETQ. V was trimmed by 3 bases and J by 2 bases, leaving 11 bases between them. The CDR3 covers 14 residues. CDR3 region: CASSSGVAQETQYF. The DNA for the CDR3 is TGCGCCAGCAGCTCAGGGGTAGCGCAAGAGACCCAGTACTTC.

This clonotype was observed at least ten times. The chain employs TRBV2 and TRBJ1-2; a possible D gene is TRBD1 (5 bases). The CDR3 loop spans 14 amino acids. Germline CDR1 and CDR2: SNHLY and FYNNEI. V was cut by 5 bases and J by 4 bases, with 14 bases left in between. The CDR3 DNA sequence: TGTGCCAGCAGTAACGATAGACAGTTCTATGGCTACACCTTC. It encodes CASSNDRQFYGYTF.

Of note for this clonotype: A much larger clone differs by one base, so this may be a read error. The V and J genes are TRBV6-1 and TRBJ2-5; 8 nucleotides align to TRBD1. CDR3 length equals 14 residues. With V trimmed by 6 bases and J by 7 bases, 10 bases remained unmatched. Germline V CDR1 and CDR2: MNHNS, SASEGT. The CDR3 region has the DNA TGTGCCAGCAGCTCTTCGACAGGGGAAGGGACCCAGTACTTC. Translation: CASSSSTGEGTQYF.

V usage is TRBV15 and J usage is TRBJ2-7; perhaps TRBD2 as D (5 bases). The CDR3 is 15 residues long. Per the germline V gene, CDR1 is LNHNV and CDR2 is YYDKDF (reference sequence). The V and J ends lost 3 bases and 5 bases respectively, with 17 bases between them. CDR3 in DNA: TGTGCCACCAGCAGCCCGGACTCCGGATCGGACGAGCAGTACGTC. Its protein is CATSSPDSGSDEQYV.

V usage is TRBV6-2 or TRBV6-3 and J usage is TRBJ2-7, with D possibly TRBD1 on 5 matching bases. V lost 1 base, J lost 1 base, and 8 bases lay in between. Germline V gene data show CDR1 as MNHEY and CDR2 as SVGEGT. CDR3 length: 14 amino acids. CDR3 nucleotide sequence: TGTGCCAGCAGTTACTTGACAGCGTCCTACGAGCAGTACTTC. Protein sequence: CASSYLTASYEQYF.